This record concerns one T cell receptor (beta chain) sequence. The entry originates in a study of blood T cell repertoires in COVID-19. As handled by the study authors: Scientists estimated how many nucleated cells there were by amplifying reference gene primers. Assay: immunoSEQ multiplex PCR; the TCRdb copy retains only in-frame clones and omits some. V and J calls and clone size follow that table, whereas D and trimming were derived from the DNA. The table includes some 120,000 clones, 88% detected once. CDR3 length equals 15 residues. Germline CDR1 and CDR2: GTSNPN and SVGIG (reference sequence). V shed 0 bases and J shed 0 bases, with 9 bases lying between them.

This TCR came from a man aged 50-60 years with acute or convalescent COVID-19. The rearrangement uses TRBV30 and TRBJ1-5, with D possibly matching TRBD1 (5 bases). The source material was peripheral blood. CDR3 residues: CAWSVGANSNQPQHF. In DNA, the CDR3 is TGTGCCTGGAGTGTAGGGGCTAATAGCAATCAGCCCCAGCATTTT.